This record looks at one TCR beta chain sequence and its context. The data were taken from a study of blood T cell repertoires in COVID-19. Study in general: Both acute and convalescent COVID-19 samples were obtained from the United States, Italy and Spain. T cells, B-cell-depleted T cells, or PBMCs provided the cDNA or gDNA that served as material.

Authors' data handling: Estimation of nucleated cell counts relied on the amplification of reference gene primers. The table came from immunoSEQ multiplex PCR; TCRdb's copy has only in-frame clones and leaves some out. V and J calls and clone size are those listed in that table; D and trimming were worked out from the DNA. Among around 330,000 clones, around 88% were seen once, and the ten largest hold 1.5% to 2%. This CDR3 contains 12 residues. Germline V gives CDR1 LNHDA, CDR2 SQIVND (reference sequence). The V end was cut by 4 bases, the J end by 5 bases, with 3 bases between. The clonotype was recovered from a woman in her twenties or thirties with COVID-19, enrolled during active disease. The chain recombines TRBV19 with TRBJ1-6; D remains unclear. The specimen sequenced was peripheral blood. The CDR3 region is CASSTNNSPLHF. The CDR3, as DNA: TGTGCCAGTAGTACAAATAATTCACCCCTCCACTTT.